Shown below are 10 T cell receptor beta chains from a single sample sequenced in a study of CD8 T cells in ankylosing spondylitis. Via MiXCR, TCRdb re-called the 5' RACE reads, giving one row per CDR3 protein. The table has under 150,000 distinct CDR3 sequences, around 8.5% seen once. The sample was blood, either unsorted or a sorted T cell fraction (not recorded which). These receptors originate from a male donor with ankylosing spondylitis or in good health (not recorded which).

This clonotype was counted many times. CDR3 protein: CASMPYNGRVNEQFF. CDR3 DNA: TGTGCCAGCATGCCATATAACGGGAGGGTCAATGAGCAGTTCTTC. This chain connects TRBV12-3 or TRBV12-4 to TRBJ2-1; TRBD2 agrees at 8 bases. V lost 7 bases and J lost 6; bases outside the gene matches: 11. The CDR3 is made up of 15 amino acids.

This clonotype was observed many times. At one boundary the junction diverges from the germline segment, which might be a read error. The genes are TRBV4-1 and TRBJ2-2; D call uncertain. CDR1 is MGHRA, CDR2 YSYEKL, per germline. The CDR3 has 13 residues. The CDR3: CSSSPQFTGELFF. In DNA, the CDR3 is TGCTCCAGCAGCCCACAGTTCACCGGGGAGCTGTTTTTT.

Only a few counts were recorded for this clonotype. V and J are TRBV7-2 and TRBJ2-1; unclear D gene. Germline V gene lookup returns CDR1 SGHTA and CDR2 FQGNSA. With 5 bases removed from V and 0 bases from J, the gap between germline ends came to 11 bases. The CDR3 spans 15 residues. CDR3 sequence reads: CASSPDASSYNEQFF. Written as DNA, the CDR3 is TGTGCCAGCAGCCCGGACGCAAGCTCCTACAATGAGCAGTTCTTC.

This clonotype was observed at least ten times. The chain combines TRBV5-6 with TRBJ2-1; D unclear. This CDR3 spans 16 amino acids. Germline CDR1 reads SGHDT; CDR2 reads YYEEEE. V lost 0 bases and J 1 base, leaving 11 bases between the germline ends. The CDR3 sequence: CASSLALGRSYNEQFF. CDR3 nucleotides: TGTGCCAGCAGCTTGGCCCTTGGTCGGTCCTACAATGAGCAGTTCTTC.

This clonotype showed up many times. This rearrangement joins TRBV11-1 to TRBJ2-1; no clear D gene. The CDR3 is 14 residues long. The germline V gene has CDR1 SGHAT and CDR2 FQDESV (reference sequence). V was clipped by 1 base and J by 3 bases, with 7 bases between them. CDR3 nucleotide sequence: TGTGCCAGCAGCTTAGAGACTGGCTACAATGAGCAGTTCTTC. Translated: CASSLETGYNEQFF.

Many counts were recorded for this clonotype. J is TRBJ1-2 and V is TRBV29-1; D is ambiguous. CDR3 length equals 11 residues. Trimming shortened V by 4 bases and J by 8 bases, and 11 bases separated the two germline ends. Germline V gene lookup returns CDR1 SQVTM and CDR2 ANQGSEA. The CDR3 coding sequence is TGCAGCGTTGCAAGGGTTTCGGGCTACACCTTC. Its translation: CSVARVSGYTF.

The rearrangement links TRBV12-3 or TRBV12-4 to TRBJ2-5, with a tentative D call TRBD1 (5 bases). V was clipped by 6 bases and J by 4 bases, with 18 bases between them. CDR3 length equals 15 residues. For the CDR3, the DNA is TGTGCCAGCAGACAGGTCGACACTCCCCGAGAGACCCAGTACTTC. As protein: CASRQVDTPRETQYF.

This clonotype came up a few times. This sequence joins TRBV28 and TRBJ1-3; 9 nucleotides match TRBD1. CDR1 is MDHEN, CDR2 SYDVKM, per germline. The CDR3 runs to 17 residues. V lost 6 bases to trimming and J lost 0 bases; unmatched junction nucleotides: 9. The DNA for the CDR3 is TGTGCCAGCAGGCCCGGACAGGGGTCACGCTCTGGAAACACCATATATTTT. It is translated as CASRPGQGSRSGNTIYF.

The table lists this clonotype with a few counts. V gene TRBV20-1 combines with J gene TRBJ2-7; the match to TRBD1 covers 7 bases. V shed 4 bases, J shed 2 bases, and the junction held 5 bases outside the gene matches. Germline assignment: CDR1 DFQATT and CDR2 SNEGSKA (reference sequence). The CDR3 sequence is 13 residues long. The DNA for the CDR3 is TGCAGTGCTAACAGGGGTATAACCTACGAGCAGTACTTC. Its protein is CSANRGITYEQYF.

V gene TRBV4-3 combines with J gene TRBJ1-4, with 8 bases fitting TRBD1. Per the germline V gene, CDR1 is LGHNA and CDR2 is YSLEER. V trimming: 0 bases; J trimming: 7 bases; junction bases outside the gene matches: 10. The CDR3 totals 17 residues. The chain's CDR3 is CASSQDPTGDPSEKLFF. CDR3 DNA: TGCGCCAGCAGCCAAGATCCGACAGGGGACCCCTCTGAAAAACTGTTTTTT.